The TCR beta chain under discussion was sequenced for a study of blood T cells in healthy people across ages. Overall study results and limits: Naive CD4+ cells and diversity were both higher in long-lived donors than in aged donors. Without sorted subsets, naive and antigen-experienced compartments could not be conclusively compared.

A sample-barcoded 5' primer and a J-beta primer mix were used in a second PCR of roughly 6 to 11 cycles. Each cDNA molecule, via a template-switch adaptor with 12 random nucleotides, was tagged. TCRdb recomputed calls from the 5' RACE reads with MiXCR, one row per CDR3 protein. The table lists around 1,100,000 distinct CDR3 sequences, roughly two fifths of them singletons. This clonotype has a handful of counts. No antigen is known for it. The V gene end was trimmed by 6 bases and the J gene end by 10 bases; junction bases not matched to a gene: 10. The germline V gene encodes CDR1 SNHLY and CDR2 FYNNEI. This CDR3 has 15 residues.

The chain links TRBV2 to TRBJ2-1; 12 nucleotides line up with TRBD2. This sequence originates from a man younger than 35 in good health. The sequenced material came from blood. For the CDR3, the DNA is TGTGCCAGCAGGACCGGGACTAGCGGGTCCCGGGAGCAGTTCTTC. Translated: CASRTGTSGSREQFF.